The T cell receptor beta chain under discussion was sequenced for a study of T cells in Graves' hyperthyroidism and ophthalmopathy. RNA transcripts served as the template for amplifying TCR beta CDR3 regions. With the HTBI primer set, the TCR CDR3 went through a first round of RT-PCR. Each CDR3 protein is one row after TCRdb ran MiXCR on the multiplex PCR reads. The sample has hundreds of thousands of distinct CDR3 sequences, roughly 13% seen once; the top ten hold around 9.2%. This clonotype was recorded many times. This CDR3 region has 15 residues. From germline, CDR1 is MNHEY and CDR2 SMNVEV (reference sequence). The V end lost 4 bases, the J end lost 0 bases, and 13 bases lay between the germline ends. Patients with uncontrolled infections, other autoimmune diseases, pregnancy or lactation were excluded.

The V and J genes are TRBV27 and TRBJ2-7; tentative D call: TRBD1 (5 bases). Input material: blood. The receptor was derived from a woman under 30 with Graves' hyperthyroidism. The CDR3 protein is CASSSDSFHSYEQYF. In DNA, the CDR3 is TGTGCCAGCAGTTCTGACAGTTTCCACTCCTACGAGCAGTACTTC.